This T cell receptor beta chain is drawn from a study of blood T cell repertoires in COVID-19. At the level of the study: Acute and convalescent COVID-19 samples came from the United States, Italy and Spain.

In the source study's methods: Cell counts per sample came from amplifying reference gene primers. Sequencing was performed with immunoSEQ multiplex PCR; in TCRdb, only in-frame clones are kept and a portion is missing. The V and J calls and clone size were taken over from that table, and D and trimming were inferred from the DNA. The data show some 46,000 clones, with roughly 88% seen just once and around 8.6% held by the top ten. The V gene's germline CDR1 is LGHNA and CDR2 YSLEER. CDR3 length: 15 amino acids. V was shortened by 4 bases and J by 4 bases, with 14 bases between the two germline ends.

Sequencing was done on a sample of peripheral blood. This chain joins TRBV4-3 and TRBJ1-3; the D is unclear. The source is a man over 45 with acute or convalescent COVID-19. The CDR3 bases are TGCGCCAGCAGCCGAACCTGGGAGTCAGGAAACACCATATATTTT. This sequence encodes CASSRTWESGNTIYF.